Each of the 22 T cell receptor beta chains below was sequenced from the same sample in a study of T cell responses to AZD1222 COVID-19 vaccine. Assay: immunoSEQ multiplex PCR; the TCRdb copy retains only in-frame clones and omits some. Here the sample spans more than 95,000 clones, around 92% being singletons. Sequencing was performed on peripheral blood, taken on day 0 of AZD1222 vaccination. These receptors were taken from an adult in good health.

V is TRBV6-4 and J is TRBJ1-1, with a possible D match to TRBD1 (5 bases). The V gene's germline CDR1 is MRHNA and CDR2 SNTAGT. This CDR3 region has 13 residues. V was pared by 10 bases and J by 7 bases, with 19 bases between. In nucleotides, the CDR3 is TGTGCCAACCCCCTGAGGGGAGGGAGTGAAGCTTTCTTT. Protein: CANPLRGGSEAFF.

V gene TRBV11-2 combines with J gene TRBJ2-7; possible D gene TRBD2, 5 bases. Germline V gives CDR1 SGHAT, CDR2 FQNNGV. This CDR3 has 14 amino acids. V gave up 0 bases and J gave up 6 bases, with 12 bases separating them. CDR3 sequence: CASSLEFGVGEQYF. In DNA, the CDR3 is TGTGCCAGCAGCTTAGAATTCGGGGTTGGCGAGCAGTACTTC.

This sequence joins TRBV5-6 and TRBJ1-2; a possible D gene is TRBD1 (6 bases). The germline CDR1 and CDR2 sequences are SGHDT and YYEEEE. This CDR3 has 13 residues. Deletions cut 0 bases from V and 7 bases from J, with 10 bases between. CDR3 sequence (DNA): TGTGCCAGCAGCTTGGGGGGGCTGGGTGGCTACACCTTC. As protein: CASSLGGLGGYTF.

CDR3 protein: CASSPMAGEWYEQYF. The CDR3 bases are TGTGCCAGTAGTCCGATGGCGGGAGAATGGTACGAGCAGTACTTC. The V call is TRBV19, the J call TRBJ2-7, with TRBD2 identical over 7 bases. CDR1 and CDR2 from the germline V gene are LNHDA and SQIVND (reference sequence). The CDR3 spans 15 residues. J was trimmed by 4 bases and V by 5 bases; bases with no gene match: 11.

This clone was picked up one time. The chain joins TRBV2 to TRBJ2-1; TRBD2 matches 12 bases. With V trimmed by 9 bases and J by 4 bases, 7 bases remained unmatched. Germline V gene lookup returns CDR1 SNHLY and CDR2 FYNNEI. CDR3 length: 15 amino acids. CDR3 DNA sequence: TGTGCCAGGCAAGGACTAGCGGGATATTACAATGAGCAGTTCTTC. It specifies CARQGLAGYYNEQFF.

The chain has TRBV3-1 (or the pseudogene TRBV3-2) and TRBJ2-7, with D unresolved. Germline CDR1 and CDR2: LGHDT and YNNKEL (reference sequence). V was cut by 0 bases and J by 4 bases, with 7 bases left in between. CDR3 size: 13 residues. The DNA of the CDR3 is TGTGCCAGCAGCCAAGATGTGGAGTACGAGCAGTACTTC. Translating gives CASSQDVEYEQYF.

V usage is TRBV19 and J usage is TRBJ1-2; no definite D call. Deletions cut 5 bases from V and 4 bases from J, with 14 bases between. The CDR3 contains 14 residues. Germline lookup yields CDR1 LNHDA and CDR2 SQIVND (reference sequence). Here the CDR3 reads CASSLSGTIYGYTF. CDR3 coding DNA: TGTGCCAGTAGTTTAAGCGGAACGATCTATGGCTACACCTTC.

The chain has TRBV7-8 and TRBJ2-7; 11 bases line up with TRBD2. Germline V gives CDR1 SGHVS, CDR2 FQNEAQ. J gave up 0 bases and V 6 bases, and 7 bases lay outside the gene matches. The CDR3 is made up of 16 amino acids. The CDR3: CASRQRLAGRSYEQYF. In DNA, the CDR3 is TGTGCCAGCAGACAAAGACTAGCGGGACGCTCCTACGAGCAGTACTTC.

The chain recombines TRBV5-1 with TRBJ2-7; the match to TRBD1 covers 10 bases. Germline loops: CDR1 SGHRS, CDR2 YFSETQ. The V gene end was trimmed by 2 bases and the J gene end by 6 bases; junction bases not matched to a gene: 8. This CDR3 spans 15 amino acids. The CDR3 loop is CASSFLGQGTSEQYF. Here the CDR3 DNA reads TGCGCCAGCAGCTTCCTGGGACAGGGGACGAGCGAGCAGTACTTC.

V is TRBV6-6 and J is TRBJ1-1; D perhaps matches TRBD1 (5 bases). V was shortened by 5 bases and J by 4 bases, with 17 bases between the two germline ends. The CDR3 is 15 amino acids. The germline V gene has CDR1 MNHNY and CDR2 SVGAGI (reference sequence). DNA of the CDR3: TGTGCCAGCAGTCTTAGGGCAGGGTGGAGCACTGAAGCTTTCTTT. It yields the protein CASSLRAGWSTEAFF.

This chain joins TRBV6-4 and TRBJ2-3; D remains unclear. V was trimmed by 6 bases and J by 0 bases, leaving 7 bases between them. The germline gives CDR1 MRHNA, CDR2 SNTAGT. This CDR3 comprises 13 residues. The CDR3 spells CASSLGSTDTQYF. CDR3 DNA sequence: TGTGCCAGCAGCCTCGGGAGCACAGATACGCAGTATTTT.

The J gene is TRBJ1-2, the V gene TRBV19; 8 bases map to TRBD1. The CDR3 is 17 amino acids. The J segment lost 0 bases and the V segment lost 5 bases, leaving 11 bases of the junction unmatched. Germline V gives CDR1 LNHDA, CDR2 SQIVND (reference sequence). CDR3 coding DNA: TGTGCCAGTAGTTATCTTGGGGACAGGAAACCTAACTATGGCTACACCTTC. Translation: CASSYLGDRKPNYGYTF.

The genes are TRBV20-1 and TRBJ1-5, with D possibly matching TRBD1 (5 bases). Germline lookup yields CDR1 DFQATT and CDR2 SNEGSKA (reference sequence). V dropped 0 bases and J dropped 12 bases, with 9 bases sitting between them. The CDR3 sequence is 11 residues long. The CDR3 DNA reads TGCAGTGCTAGAGATCAGGGCTTCCAGCATTTT. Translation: CSARDQGFQHF.

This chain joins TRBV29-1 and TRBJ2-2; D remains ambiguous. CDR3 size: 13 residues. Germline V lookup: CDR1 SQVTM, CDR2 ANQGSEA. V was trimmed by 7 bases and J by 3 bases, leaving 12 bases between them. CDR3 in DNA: TGCAGCGCTCTATGGGATTACACCGGGGAGCTGTTTTTT. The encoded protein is CSALWDYTGELFF.

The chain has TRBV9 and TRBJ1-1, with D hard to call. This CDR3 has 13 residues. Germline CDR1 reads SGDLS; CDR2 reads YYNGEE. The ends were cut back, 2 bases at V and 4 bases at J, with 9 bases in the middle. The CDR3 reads CASSVGLFTEAFF. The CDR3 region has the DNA TGTGCCAGCAGCGTGGGCTTGTTCACTGAAGCTTTCTTT.

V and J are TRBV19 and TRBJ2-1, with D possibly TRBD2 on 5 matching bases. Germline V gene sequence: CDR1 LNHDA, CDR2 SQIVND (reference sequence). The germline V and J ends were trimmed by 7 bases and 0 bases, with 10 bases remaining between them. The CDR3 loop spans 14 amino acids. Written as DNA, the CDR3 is TGTGCCAGTACCATTGGGAGCTCCTACAATGAGCAGTTCTTC. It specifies CASTIGSSYNEQFF.

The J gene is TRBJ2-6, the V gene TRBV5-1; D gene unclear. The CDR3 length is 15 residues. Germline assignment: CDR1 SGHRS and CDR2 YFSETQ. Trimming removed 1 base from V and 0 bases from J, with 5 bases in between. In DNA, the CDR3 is TGCGCCAGCAGCTTGTCTGTCTCTGGGGCCAACGTCCTGACTTTC. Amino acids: CASSLSVSGANVLTF.

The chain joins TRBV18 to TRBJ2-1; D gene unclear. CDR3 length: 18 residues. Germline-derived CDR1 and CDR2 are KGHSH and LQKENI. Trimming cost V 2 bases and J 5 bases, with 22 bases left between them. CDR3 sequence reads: CASSPGSRTPSNNNEQFF. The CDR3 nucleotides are TGTGCCAGCTCACCAGGGTCTCGGACGCCCTCCAACAACAATGAGCAGTTCTTC.

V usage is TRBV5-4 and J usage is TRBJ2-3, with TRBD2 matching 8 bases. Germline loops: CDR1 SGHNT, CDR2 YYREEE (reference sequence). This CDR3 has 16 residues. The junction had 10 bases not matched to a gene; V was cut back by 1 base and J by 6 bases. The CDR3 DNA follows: TGTGCCAGCAGCTTGACACTAGCGGTCCCCTTTGATACGCAGTATTTT. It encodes CASSLTLAVPFDTQYF.

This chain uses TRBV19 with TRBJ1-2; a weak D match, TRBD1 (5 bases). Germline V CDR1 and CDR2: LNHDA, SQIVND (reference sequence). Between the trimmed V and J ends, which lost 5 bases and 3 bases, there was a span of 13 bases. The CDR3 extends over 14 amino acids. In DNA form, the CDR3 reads TGTGCCAGTAGTCCCCTGAGGGGAGACTATGGCTACACCTTC. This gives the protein CASSPLRGDYGYTF.

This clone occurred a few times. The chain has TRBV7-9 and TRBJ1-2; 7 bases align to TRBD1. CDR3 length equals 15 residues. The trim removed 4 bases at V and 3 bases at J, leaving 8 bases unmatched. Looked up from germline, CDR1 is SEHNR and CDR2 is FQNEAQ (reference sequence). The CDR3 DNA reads TGTGCCAGCAGCTCCGAAAGGGGGCGGGACTATGGCTACACCTTC. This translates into CASSSERGRDYGYTF.

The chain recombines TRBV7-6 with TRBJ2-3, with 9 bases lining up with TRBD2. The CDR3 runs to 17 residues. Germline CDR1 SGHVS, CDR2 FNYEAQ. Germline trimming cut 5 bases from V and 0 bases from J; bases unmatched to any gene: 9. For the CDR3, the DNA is TGTGCCAGCAGCCATTCCCTAGCGGGGACTAGCACAGATACGCAGTATTTT. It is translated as CASSHSLAGTSTDTQYF. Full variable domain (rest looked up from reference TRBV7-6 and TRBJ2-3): GAGVSQSPRYKVTKRGQDVALRCDPISGHVSLYWYRQALGQGPEFLTYFNYEAQQDKSGLPNDRFSAERPEGSISTLTIQRTEQRDSAMYRCASSHSLAGTSTDTQYFGPGTRLTVL.